What follows describes a single TCR beta chain. It has no known antigen specificity. No quality values exist for individual bases; no much larger clone is one base distant. Genomic DNA was isolated from the sorted cells so that the TCRbeta CDR3 region could be sequenced. The immunoSEQ Assay was used to sequence the TCRbeta CDR3 regions. TCRdb limited this immuneACCESS table to in-frame rearrangements with V and J called. A share of clones is missing; checked studies link under half to unresolved V genes, and the rest is unexplained. In all, the sample holds around 100,000 clones, and less than 95% of those were seen once. The biggest ten clones account for 0.5% to 0.65% of the sample. For CDR1 and CDR2, the germline V gene lists MDHEN and SYDVKM. Its CDR3 holds 13 amino acids, cysteine through phenylalanine. The CDR3 DNA has 39 bases and is translated from base 1. Trimming leaves V shorter by 5 bases and J shorter by 8 bases, with the junction holding 8 bases beyond the gene matches.

This entry belongs to a study of OX40 agonist ivuxolimab in advanced cancers. Some background on the complete study: Ivuxolimab, which targeted the costimulatory receptor OX40 (CD134), was an agonistic, fully human IgG2 monoclonal antibody. Among the roughly 52 dose-escalation patients, roughly 20 had hepatocellular carcinoma, some 15 melanoma, 9 renal cell carcinoma and 9 head and neck cancer. In the dose-escalation cohort, approximately 82% of patients were male, and the mean age was roughly 60 years, with a range of about 20 to 90. Peripheral TCRbeta sequencing was intended to test whether TCR sequence diversity was altered and clonal T-cell expansion was caused by ivuxolimab. Intravenous ivuxolimab was administered to patients every 2 weeks at six dose levels: 0.01, 0.1, 0.3, 1.5, 3 and 10 mg/kg. Three dose-escalation patients achieved partial responses, one with hepatocellular carcinoma and two with cutaneous melanoma. Prior anti-PD-1, anti-PD-L1 or anti-CTLA-4 therapy was permitted, and 30% to 50% of dose-escalation patients had received checkpoint inhibitors. The paper covers the monotherapy dose-escalation part of the phase I ivuxolimab trial, which included N ≈ 57 patients. What the research found in general, with its limitations: Antigen specificity was not determined for the clonally expanded peripheral T cells. Partial responders in the 0.1-3.0 mg/kg groups had among the lowest normalized peripheral clonal expansion, especially among CD8+ T cells. At doses of 0.1 to 3.0 mg/kg, clonal expansion of both CD4+ and CD8+ T cells in blood was seen between baseline and week 6. After ivuxolimab, CD8+ T cells had more expanded clones than CD4+ T cells on average. Low levels of normalized T-cell clonal expansion were also seen in some nonresponding patients.

The trial excluded patients who had a history of autoimmune disease or who were on systemic immunosuppression. Peripheral blood for TCR sequencing was collected from all dose cohorts at baseline, on cycle 4 day 1, and on cycle 7 day 1. The samples were drawn from a first-in-human, open-label, multicenter phase I dose-escalation trial of ivuxolimab. The trial enrolled adults with locally advanced or metastatic head and neck squamous cell, hepatocellular, melanoma or renal cell carcinoma. CD4+ and CD8+ T cells were sorted separately from peripheral blood before TCR sequencing. The TCR was taken from an adult with an advanced solid tumor such as melanoma, head and neck, liver or kidney cancer. Sequencing used CD4+ or CD8+ T cells sorted from blood, obtained in a trial of the OX40 agonist ivuxolimab. The rearranged segments are TRBV28 and TRBJ1-2, and 7 junctional nucleotides match TRBD1. The nucleotide sequence reads TGTGCCAGCAGTCTGAGACAGGGATCAGGCTACACCTTC. The translation is CASSLRQGSGYTF.